A selection of T cell receptor beta chains follows, all from one sample in a study of blood T cell repertoires in COVID-19. Some clones are missing from TCRdb's copy, which holds only in-frame ones; the method was immunoSEQ multiplex PCR. The profile shows 90,000 to 120,000 clones, more than 70% of them singletons. What was sequenced was peripheral blood. These receptors all come from a man in his forties with active or convalescent COVID-19. CDR3s include the opening cysteine and the closing phenylalanine or tryptophan. A D gene is named only where the DNA matches it firmly. Size is omitted from some rows. Given values are once, few, many or a class for expanded clones.

j_call: TRBJ2-7
clone_size: NA
d_call: NA
v_call: TRBV11-2
cdr3_aa: CASSSRLGAGALEQYF
cdr3_nt: TGTGCCAGCAGCTCACGACTTGGGGCTGGGGCCCTCGAGCAGTACTTC

j_call: TRBJ2-1
clone_size: NA
d_call: TRBD2
v_call: TRBV11-2
cdr3_aa: CASSPTASGLSYNEQFF
cdr3_nt: TGTGCCAGCAGCCCCACCGCTAGCGGGCTCTCCTACAATGAGCAGTTCTTC

j_call: TRBJ1-5
clone_size: NA
d_call: NA
v_call: TRBV28
cdr3_aa: CASRASNQPQHF
cdr3_nt: TGTGCCAGCAGAGCTAGTAATCAGCCCCAGCATTTT

j_call: TRBJ2-7
clone_size: NA
d_call: TRBD1
v_call: TRBV6-1
cdr3_aa: CASSDTGGQSPHYEQYF
cdr3_nt: TGTGCCAGCAGTGATACAGGGGGACAATCCCCTCATTACGAGCAGTACTTC

j_call: TRBJ1-5
clone_size: NA
d_call: TRBD1
v_call: TRBV5-8
cdr3_aa: CASSFKGAGFNQPQHF
cdr3_nt: TGTGCCAGCAGCTTCAAGGGGGCAGGGTTTAACCAGCCCCAGCATTTT

j_call: TRBJ2-2
clone_size: NA
d_call: NA
v_call: TRBV5-6
cdr3_aa: CASRGLTGTGELFF
cdr3_nt: TGTGCCAGCAGGGGGCTGACTGGCACCGGGGAGCTGTTTTTT

j_call: TRBJ2-7
clone_size: NA
d_call: TRBD2
v_call: TRBV29-1
cdr3_aa: CSVVVPGGEQYF
cdr3_nt: TGCAGCGTTGTGGTCCCGGGGGGTGAGCAGTACTTC

j_call: TRBJ1-5
clone_size: NA
d_call: TRBD1
v_call: TRBV19
cdr3_aa: CASRTWDSFSNQPQHF
cdr3_nt: TGTGCCAGTAGAACCTGGGACAGCTTTAGCAATCAGCCCCAGCATTTT

j_call: TRBJ1-6
clone_size: NA
d_call: NA
v_call: TRBV20-1
cdr3_aa: CSAKWSEALHF
cdr3_nt: TGCAGTGCTAAGTGGTCTGAGGCCCTCCACTTT

j_call: TRBJ1-1
clone_size: NA
d_call: NA
v_call: TRBV19
cdr3_aa: CASSTTGGLEAFF
cdr3_nt: TGTGCCAGTAGTACGACTGGAGGACTTGAAGCTTTCTTT

j_call: TRBJ2-1
clone_size: once
d_call: TRBD2
v_call: TRBV19
cdr3_aa: CASSTTGLAGEQFF
cdr3_nt: TGTGCCAGTAGTACCACGGGACTAGCGGGAGAGCAGTTCTTC

j_call: TRBJ2-7
clone_size: NA
d_call: NA
v_call: TRBV3-1/TRBV3-2
cdr3_aa: CASSGIGRRDF
cdr3_nt: TGTGCCAGCAGCGGAATAGGGAGACGGGACTTC

j_call: TRBJ2-5
clone_size: NA
d_call: TRBD2
v_call: TRBV28
cdr3_aa: CASSSQRGCIRTSGRLRETQYF
cdr3_nt: TGTGCCAGCAGCTCCCAAAGGGGGTGTATAAGGACTAGCGGGAGGTTGAGAGAGACCCAGTACTTC

j_call: TRBJ1-3
clone_size: NA
d_call: TRBD1
v_call: TRBV4-1
cdr3_aa: CASSQAPTGATGNTIYF
cdr3_nt: TGCGCCAGCAGCCAAGCCCCAACAGGGGCGACTGGAAACACCATATATTTT

j_call: TRBJ1-2
clone_size: NA
d_call: TRBD1
v_call: TRBV28
cdr3_aa: CASSFPQGARSGYTF
cdr3_nt: TGTGCCAGCAGTTTCCCACAGGGGGCTCGATCTGGCTACACCTTC

j_call: TRBJ1-1
clone_size: NA
d_call: NA
v_call: TRBV6-2/TRBV6-3
cdr3_aa: CASSTYGEGVNTEAFF
cdr3_nt: TGTGCCAGCAGCACATACGGTGAGGGGGTGAACACTGAAGCTTTCTTT

j_call: TRBJ2-3
clone_size: once
d_call: TRBD2
v_call: TRBV7-2
cdr3_aa: CASSLGVSGRISHTQYF
cdr3_nt: TGTGCCAGCAGCTTGGGGGTGAGCGGGAGAATTTCGCATACGCAGTATTTT

j_call: TRBJ2-7
clone_size: NA
d_call: NA
v_call: TRBV3-1/TRBV3-2
cdr3_aa: CASLSVMLQEKLYEQYF
cdr3_nt: TGTGCCAGCTTATCGGTTATGCTACAGGAGAAACTGTACGAGCAGTACTTC

j_call: TRBJ1-2
clone_size: NA
d_call: TRBD1
v_call: TRBV3-1/TRBV3-2
cdr3_aa: CASSQDLLTGQGNTF
cdr3_nt: TGTGCCAGCAGCCAAGATCTACTTACGGGACAGGGCAACACCTTC

j_call: TRBJ1-4
clone_size: NA
d_call: NA
v_call: TRBV6-5
cdr3_aa: CASSPPGQSNEKLFF
cdr3_nt: TGTGCCAGCAGCCCACCGGGACAAAGTAATGAAAAACTGTTTTTT

j_call: TRBJ1-6
clone_size: NA
d_call: TRBD1
v_call: TRBV10-2
cdr3_aa: CASSTRTGIYNSPLHF
cdr3_nt: TGCGCCAGCAGCACACGGACAGGGATCTATAATTCACCCCTCCACTTT

j_call: TRBJ1-1
clone_size: NA
d_call: TRBD1
v_call: TRBV19
cdr3_aa: CASSPKGTGGSSEAFF
cdr3_nt: TGTGCCAGTAGTCCAAAAGGGACAGGGGGGTCGAGTGAAGCTTTCTTT

j_call: TRBJ1-5
clone_size: NA
d_call: TRBD1
v_call: TRBV10-3
cdr3_aa: CAINDRGLDQPQHF
cdr3_nt: TGTGCCATCAACGACAGGGGTTTAGATCAGCCCCAGCATTTT

j_call: TRBJ2-7
clone_size: NA
d_call: NA
v_call: TRBV5-1
cdr3_aa: CASSPRDTYEQYF
cdr3_nt: TGCGCCAGCAGCCCCCGAGATACCTACGAGCAGTACTTC

j_call: TRBJ2-7
clone_size: NA
d_call: TRBD2
v_call: TRBV19
cdr3_aa: CASSRVYRGLAGAEQYF
cdr3_nt: TGTGCCAGTAGTAGGGTCTACCGGGGACTAGCGGGAGCCGAGCAGTACTTC

j_call: TRBJ2-7
clone_size: NA
d_call: TRBD1
v_call: TRBV7-3
cdr3_aa: CASSPGTGAREQYF
cdr3_nt: TGTGCCAGCAGCCCGGGGACAGGGGCTCGGGAGCAGTACTTC

j_call: TRBJ1-6
clone_size: NA
d_call: TRBD1
v_call: TRBV10-3
cdr3_aa: CAISVGTGNSPLHF
cdr3_nt: TGTGCCATCAGTGTAGGGACAGGGAATTCACCCCTCCACTTT

j_call: TRBJ2-1
clone_size: NA
d_call: NA
v_call: TRBV29-1
cdr3_aa: CSVDSAGRPYNEQFF
cdr3_nt: TGCAGCGTTGATTCGGCAGGTCGACCATACAATGAGCAGTTCTTC

j_call: TRBJ1-2
clone_size: NA
d_call: NA
v_call: TRBV7-9
cdr3_aa: CASTPNLGQANYGYTF
cdr3_nt: TGTGCCAGCACACCGAACCTGGGACAAGCCAACTATGGCTACACCTTC

j_call: TRBJ1-1
clone_size: NA
d_call: NA
v_call: TRBV20-1
cdr3_aa: CSASLTEAFF
cdr3_nt: TGCAGTGCTAGCCTTACTGAAGCTTTCTTT

j_call: TRBJ1-6
clone_size: NA
d_call: TRBD1
v_call: TRBV30
cdr3_aa: CAWSDIGTGPNSPLHF
cdr3_nt: TGTGCCTGGAGTGATATCGGGACAGGCCCTAATTCACCCCTCCACTTT